The 18 T cell receptor beta chains reported below all come from one sample, sequenced in a study of T-cell memory formation after mild COVID-19. Via MiXCR, TCRdb re-called the 5' RACE reads, giving one row per CDR3 protein. The table shows approximately 260,000 distinct CDR3 sequences, with approximately 18% occurring only once. The source material was PBMCs or a T cell subset sorted from them (not recorded which). The receptors stem from a man aged 18 to 30 who had mild COVID-19 (a few samples of this study predate the infection). Cell type and time point are not known.

In regard to this clonotype: A read error may account for a junction end that differs from germline. The chain is built from TRBV28 and TRBJ1-5; no clear D gene. The CDR3 length is 16 residues. In germline, CDR1 is MDHEN, CDR2 SYDVKM. This chain's CDR3 is CASSLTGGAKNQPKHF. The CDR3, as DNA: TGTGCCAGCAGTTTAACCGGAGGAGCTAAAAATCAGCCCAAGCATTTT.

This sequence joins TRBV7-9 and TRBJ2-5; TRBD1 agrees at 7 bases. CDR1 is SEHNR, CDR2 FQNEAQ, per germline (reference sequence). The CDR3 covers 16 residues. The V and J ends lost 5 bases and 2 bases, in that order; junction bases with no gene match: 11. This CDR3 is CASSQSLGQFQETQYF. CDR3 DNA sequence: TGTGCCAGCAGCCAATCACTGGGACAGTTTCAAGAGACCCAGTACTTC.

This clonotype appeared many times. This sequence joins TRBV19 and TRBJ2-7, with D possibly TRBD1 on 6 matching bases. Trimming shortened V by 9 bases and J by 3 bases, and 12 bases separated the two germline ends. The CDR3 is 12 amino acids. Germline V gene lookup returns CDR1 LNHDA and CDR2 SQIVND (reference sequence). The CDR3 spells CASSIGGYEQYF. The CDR3 DNA sequence: TGTGCCAGCAGCATAGGGGGCTACGAGCAGTACTTC.

The sample holds one count of this clonotype. As DNA, the CDR3 is TGTGCCATCAATGATGGTTCCTACGAGCAGTACGTC. It yields the protein CAINDGSYEQYV. The chain couples TRBV10-3 to TRBJ2-7; D is ambiguous. Trimming removed 7 bases from V and 1 base from J, with 8 bases in between. Per the germline V gene, CDR1 is ENHRY and CDR2 is SYGVKD. The CDR3 runs 12 residues.

The V call is TRBV27, the J call TRBJ2-2; the D gene is possibly TRBD2 (5 bases). Trimming took off 5 bases at V and 3 bases at J, with 10 bases between the two ends. Germline V lookup: CDR1 MNHEY, CDR2 SMNVEV (reference sequence). This CDR3 region has 14 residues. CDR3 in DNA: TGTGCCAGCAGTCTCGACGGGGACACCGGGGAGCTGTTTTTT. It is translated as CASSLDGDTGELFF.

The chain links TRBV4-3 to TRBJ2-6; D is ambiguous. There are 17 residues in the CDR3. The V and J ends lost 0 bases and 2 bases respectively, with 11 bases between them. CDR1 LGHNA and CDR2 YSLEER come from the germline V gene. The CDR3 spells CASSQEGATTGANVLTF. The CDR3 coding sequence is TGCGCCAGCAGCCAAGAGGGCGCCACCACTGGGGCCAACGTCCTGACTTTC.

The sample holds many counts of this clonotype. The chain employs TRBV10-1 and TRBJ2-1; 15 nucleotides match TRBD2. Trimming cost V 6 bases and J 3 bases; bases outside gene matches: 12. Germline V CDR1 and CDR2: WNHNN, SYGVQD (reference sequence). The CDR3 has 19 residues. The CDR3 sequence is CASSPGLAGGPVDYNEQFF. Here the CDR3 DNA reads TGCGCCAGCAGCCCCGGACTAGCGGGGGGGCCGGTGGACTACAATGAGCAGTTCTTC.

This chain links TRBV6-5 with TRBJ2-2; the D gene is possibly TRBD2 (6 bases). V lost 4 bases and J lost 5, with 8 bases in between. The CDR3 loop spans 13 amino acids. Germline values: CDR1 MNHEY, CDR2 SVGAGI. CDR3 bases: TGTGCCAGCAGTTTCCGGGGGACCGGGGAGCTGTTTTTT. Translated: CASSFRGTGELFF.

V is TRBV20-1 and J is TRBJ2-7; TRBD2 agrees at 8 bases. J was trimmed by 4 bases and V by 6 bases; bases with no gene match: 5. This CDR3 contains 12 residues. In germline, CDR1 is DFQATT, CDR2 SNEGSKA (reference sequence). Here the CDR3 reads CSAMSGGYEQYF. For the CDR3, the DNA is TGCAGTGCAATGAGCGGGGGTTACGAGCAGTACTTC.

This clonotype was picked up a small number of times. This sequence joins TRBV7-9 and TRBJ2-3, with D maybe TRBD1 (6 bases). Germline loops: CDR1 SEHNR, CDR2 FQNEAQ (reference sequence). The CDR3 sequence is 15 residues long. Trimming took off 4 bases at V and 2 bases at J, with 13 bases between the two ends. CDR3 in amino acids: CASSSTWGPTDTQYF. The CDR3 nucleotides read TGTGCCAGCAGCTCGACTTGGGGGCCCACAGATACGCAGTATTTT.

The rearrangement uses TRBV3-1 and TRBJ2-5; D not resolved. Trimming cost V 2 bases and J 1 base, with 11 bases left between them. Per the germline V gene, CDR1 is LGHDT and CDR2 is YNNKEL (reference sequence). This CDR3 region has 15 residues. The CDR3 here is CASSQYGVIQETQYF. The CDR3 DNA is TGTGCCAGCAGCCAATACGGTGTGATCCAAGAGACCCAGTACTTC.

This clonotype showed up just a few times. V gene TRBV4-3 combines with J gene TRBJ1-5, with 8 nucleotides matching TRBD1. Germline lookup yields CDR1 LGHNA and CDR2 YSLEER. The CDR3 length is 15 residues. After removal of 0 bases from V and 6 bases from J, the junction contained 4 bases not matched to a gene. CDR3 protein: CASSQDRGRTQPQHF. CDR3 in DNA: TGCGCCAGCAGCCAAGACAGGGGGCGGACTCAGCCCCAGCATTTT.

This clonotype was recorded many times. The gene calls are TRBV5-4 and TRBJ2-1; a weak D match, TRBD1 (5 bases). Germline loops: CDR1 SGHNT, CDR2 YYREEE (reference sequence). This CDR3 has 16 residues. The V gene lost 4 bases and the J gene lost 0 bases, with 14 bases spanning the gap. DNA for the CDR3: TGTGCCAGCAGCCCGAGACAGCACCACTCCTACAATGAGCAGTTCTTC. Protein: CASSPRQHHSYNEQFF.

This clonotype was seen at least ten times. V usage is TRBV20-1 and J usage is TRBJ2-7; the D gene is possibly TRBD2 (5 bases). V shed 2 bases and J shed 0 bases, with 8 bases lying between them. CDR1 DFQATT and CDR2 SNEGSKA come from the germline V gene (reference sequence). This CDR3 contains 13 residues. CDR3 in DNA: TGCAGTGCTAGACACGGGGTCTCCTACGAGCAGTACTTC. It codes for CSARHGVSYEQYF.

This chain uses TRBV20-1 with TRBJ2-7; 8 positions agree with TRBD1. In germline, CDR1 is DFQATT, CDR2 SNEGSKA (reference sequence). V shed 4 bases, J shed 1 base, and the junction held 3 bases outside the gene matches. The length of the CDR3 is 13 residues. The CDR3 here is CSANQGASYEQYF. CDR3 DNA: TGCAGTGCTAATCAGGGGGCATCCTACGAGCAGTACTTC.

This clonotype was seen more than once but under ten times. This chain connects TRBV18 to TRBJ2-6; 7 bases match TRBD1. The CDR3 is 15 residues long. Per germline, CDR1 KGHSH and CDR2 LQKENI. Unmatched junction bases numbered 1, after V lost 3 bases and J lost 2 bases. CDR3 sequence reads: CASSPGQTGANVLTF. The CDR3 DNA is TGTGCCAGCTCACCGGGACAGACTGGGGCCAACGTCCTGACTTTC.

The genes are TRBV6-5 and TRBJ1-6, with 7 positions matching TRBD1. From germline, CDR1 is MNHEY and CDR2 SVGAGI. Trimming took 0 bases from V and 3 from J; bases not matched to a gene: 2. There are 16 residues in the CDR3. The CDR3 nucleotides are TGTGCCAGCAGTTACTCGGGACAGCTCTATAATTCACCCCTCCACTTT. Its protein is CASSYSGQLYNSPLHF.

The rearrangement links TRBV2 to TRBJ1-1; 7 nucleotides match TRBD1. The CDR3 has 13 residues. Looked up from germline, CDR1 is SNHLY and CDR2 is FYNNEI. Trimming cost V 7 bases and J 13 bases; bases outside gene matches: 15. Here the CDR3 DNA reads TGTGCCAGCATACGGGACAGACGACAGCTGGTTTTCTTT. Amino acids: CASIRDRRQLVFF.